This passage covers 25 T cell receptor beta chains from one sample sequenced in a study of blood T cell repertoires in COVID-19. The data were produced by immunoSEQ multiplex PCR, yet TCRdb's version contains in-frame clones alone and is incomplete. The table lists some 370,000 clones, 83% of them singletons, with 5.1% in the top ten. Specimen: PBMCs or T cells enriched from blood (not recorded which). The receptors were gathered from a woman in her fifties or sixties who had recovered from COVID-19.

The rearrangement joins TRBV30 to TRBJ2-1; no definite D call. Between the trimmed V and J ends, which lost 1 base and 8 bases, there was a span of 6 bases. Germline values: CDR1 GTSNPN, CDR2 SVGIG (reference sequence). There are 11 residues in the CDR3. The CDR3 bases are TGTGCCTGGAGTGGTTATCATGAGCAGTTCTTC. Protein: CAWSGYHEQFF.

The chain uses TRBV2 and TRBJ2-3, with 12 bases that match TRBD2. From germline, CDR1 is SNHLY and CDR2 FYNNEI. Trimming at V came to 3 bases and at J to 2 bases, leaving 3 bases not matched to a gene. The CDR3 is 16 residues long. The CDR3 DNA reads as TGTGCCAGCAGTGACAGACTAGCGGGGGTCACAGATACGCAGTATTTT. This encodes CASSDRLAGVTDTQYF. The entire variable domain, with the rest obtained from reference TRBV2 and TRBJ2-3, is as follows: EPEVTQTPSHQVTQMGQEVILRCVPISNHLYFYWYRQILGQKVEFLVSFYNNEISEKSEIFDDQFSVERPDGSNFTLKIRSTKLEDSAMYFCASSDRLAGVTDTQYFGPGTRLTVL.

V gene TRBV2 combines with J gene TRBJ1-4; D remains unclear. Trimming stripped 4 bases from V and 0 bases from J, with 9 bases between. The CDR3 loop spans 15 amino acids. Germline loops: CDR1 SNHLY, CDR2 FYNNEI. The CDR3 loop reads CASSGAFATNEKLFF. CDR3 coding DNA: TGTGCCAGCAGTGGCGCCTTTGCAACTAATGAAAAACTGTTTTTT.

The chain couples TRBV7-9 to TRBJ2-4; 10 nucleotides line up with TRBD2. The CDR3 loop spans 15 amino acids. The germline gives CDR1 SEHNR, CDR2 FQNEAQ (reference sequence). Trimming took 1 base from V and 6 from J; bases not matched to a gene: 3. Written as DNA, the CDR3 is TGTGCCAGCAGCTTAGAGGCTAGCGGGGGAAACATTCAGTACTTC. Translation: CASSLEASGGNIQYF.

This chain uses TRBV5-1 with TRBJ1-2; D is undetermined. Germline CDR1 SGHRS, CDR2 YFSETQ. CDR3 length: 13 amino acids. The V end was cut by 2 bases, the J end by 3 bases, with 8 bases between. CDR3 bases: TGCGCCAGCAGCTTCACCACAGACTATGGCTACACCTTC. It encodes CASSFTTDYGYTF.

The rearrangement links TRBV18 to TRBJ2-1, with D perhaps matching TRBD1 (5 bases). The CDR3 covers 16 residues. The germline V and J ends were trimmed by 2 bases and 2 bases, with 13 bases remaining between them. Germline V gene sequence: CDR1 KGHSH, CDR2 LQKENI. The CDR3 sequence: CASSPGVQGPYNEQFF. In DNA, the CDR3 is TGTGCCAGCTCACCAGGCGTCCAGGGCCCCTACAATGAGCAGTTCTTC.

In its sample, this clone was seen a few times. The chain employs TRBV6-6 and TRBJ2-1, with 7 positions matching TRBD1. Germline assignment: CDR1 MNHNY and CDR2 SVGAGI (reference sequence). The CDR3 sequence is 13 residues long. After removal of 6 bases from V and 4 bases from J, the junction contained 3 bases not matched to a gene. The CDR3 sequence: CASSRDSYNEQFF. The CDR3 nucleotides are TGTGCCAGCAGCCGGGACAGTTACAATGAGCAGTTCTTC.

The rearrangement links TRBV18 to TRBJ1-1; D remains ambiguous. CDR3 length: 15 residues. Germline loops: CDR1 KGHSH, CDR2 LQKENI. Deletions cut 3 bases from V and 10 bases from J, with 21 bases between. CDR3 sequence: CASSPSTELLPGAFF. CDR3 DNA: TGTGCCAGCTCACCGTCGACCGAGCTTTTACCGGGAGCTTTCTTT. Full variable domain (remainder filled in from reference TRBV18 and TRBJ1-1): NAGVMQNPRHLVRRRGQEARLRCSPMKGHSHVYWYRQLPEEGLKFMVYLQKENIIDESGMPKERFSAEFPKEGPSILRIQQVVRGDSAAYFCASSPSTELLPGAFFGQGTRLTVV.

DNA for the CDR3: TGTGCCAGCAGCCCCCGGGACTATCTCTACGAGCAGTACTTC. Translated: CASSPRDYLYEQYF. The chain is built from TRBV11-2 and TRBJ2-7, with 7 bases identical to TRBD2. Germline V gene sequence: CDR1 SGHAT, CDR2 FQNNGV. Trimming took 5 bases from V and 3 from J; bases not matched to a gene: 7. CDR3 length equals 14 residues.

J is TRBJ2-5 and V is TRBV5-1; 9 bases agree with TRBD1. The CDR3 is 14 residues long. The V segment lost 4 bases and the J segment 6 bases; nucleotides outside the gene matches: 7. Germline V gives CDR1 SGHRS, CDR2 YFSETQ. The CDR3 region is CASSHRDREKTQYF. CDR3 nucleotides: TGCGCCAGCAGCCACCGGGACAGGGAAAAGACCCAGTACTTC.

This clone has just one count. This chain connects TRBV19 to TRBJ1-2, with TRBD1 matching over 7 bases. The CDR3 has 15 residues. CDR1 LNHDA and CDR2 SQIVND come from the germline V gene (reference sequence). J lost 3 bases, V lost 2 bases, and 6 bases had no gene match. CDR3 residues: CASSIFRDSDYGYTF. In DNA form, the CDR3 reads TGTGCCAGTAGTATATTTCGGGACAGCGACTATGGCTACACCTTC.

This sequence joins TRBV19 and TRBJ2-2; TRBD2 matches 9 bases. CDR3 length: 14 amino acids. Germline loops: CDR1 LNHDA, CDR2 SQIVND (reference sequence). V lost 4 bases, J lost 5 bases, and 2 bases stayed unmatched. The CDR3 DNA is TGTGCCAGTAGTAGCGGGGGGGCGACCGGGGAGCTGTTTTTT. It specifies CASSSGGATGELFF.

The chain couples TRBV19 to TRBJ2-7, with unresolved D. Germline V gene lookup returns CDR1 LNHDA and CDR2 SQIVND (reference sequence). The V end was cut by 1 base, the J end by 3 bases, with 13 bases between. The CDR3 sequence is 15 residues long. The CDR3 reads CASSIALGLYYEQYF. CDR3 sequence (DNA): TGTGCCAGTAGTATAGCCCTGGGCCTATACTACGAGCAGTACTTC.

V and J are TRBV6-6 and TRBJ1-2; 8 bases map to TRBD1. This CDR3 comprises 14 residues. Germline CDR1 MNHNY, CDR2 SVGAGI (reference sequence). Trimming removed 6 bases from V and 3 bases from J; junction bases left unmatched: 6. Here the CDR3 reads CASRGAGGHYGYTF. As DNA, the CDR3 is TGTGCCAGCAGGGGGGCAGGGGGCCACTATGGCTACACCTTC.

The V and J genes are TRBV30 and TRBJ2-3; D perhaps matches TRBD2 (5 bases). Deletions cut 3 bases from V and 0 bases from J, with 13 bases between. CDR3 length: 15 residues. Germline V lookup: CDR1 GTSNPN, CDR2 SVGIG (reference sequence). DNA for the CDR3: TGTGCCTGGAGAGTAGGCGGGTGGAGCACAGATACGCAGTATTTT. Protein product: CAWRVGGWSTDTQYF.

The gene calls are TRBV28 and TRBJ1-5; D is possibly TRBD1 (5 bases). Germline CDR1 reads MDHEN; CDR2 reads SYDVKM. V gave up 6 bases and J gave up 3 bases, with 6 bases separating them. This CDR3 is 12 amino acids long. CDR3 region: CASRDNNQPQHF. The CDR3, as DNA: TGTGCCAGCAGGGACAACAATCAGCCCCAGCATTTT.

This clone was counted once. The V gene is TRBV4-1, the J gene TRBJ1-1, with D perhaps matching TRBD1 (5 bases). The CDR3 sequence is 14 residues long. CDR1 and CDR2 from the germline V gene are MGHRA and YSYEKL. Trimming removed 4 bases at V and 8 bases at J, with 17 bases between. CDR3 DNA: TGCGCCAGCAGCCTGGCGGAAGGGGTAAACGAAGCTTTCTTT. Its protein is CASSLAEGVNEAFF.

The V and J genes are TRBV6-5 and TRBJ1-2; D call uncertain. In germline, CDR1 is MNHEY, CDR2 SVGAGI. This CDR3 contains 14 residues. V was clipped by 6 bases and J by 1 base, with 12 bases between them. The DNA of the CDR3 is TGTGCCAGCAGCTATTCAAAGTTTAACTATGGCTACACCTTC. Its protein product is CASSYSKFNYGYTF.

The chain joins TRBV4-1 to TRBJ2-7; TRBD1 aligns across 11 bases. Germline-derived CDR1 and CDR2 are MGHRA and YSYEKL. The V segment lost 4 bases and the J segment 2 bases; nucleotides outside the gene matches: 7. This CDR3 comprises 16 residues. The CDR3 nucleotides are TGCGCCAGCAGCCCCATCGGGACAGGGGGAACCTACGAGCAGTACTTC. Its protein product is CASSPIGTGGTYEQYF.

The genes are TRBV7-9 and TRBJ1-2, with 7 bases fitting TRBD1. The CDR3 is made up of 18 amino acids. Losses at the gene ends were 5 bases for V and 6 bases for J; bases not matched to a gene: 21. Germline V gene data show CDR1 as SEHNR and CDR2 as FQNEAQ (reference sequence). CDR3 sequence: CASSDHDREPLFGDGYTF. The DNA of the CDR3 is TGTGCCAGCAGCGACCACGACAGGGAACCACTTTTCGGCGATGGCTACACCTTC.

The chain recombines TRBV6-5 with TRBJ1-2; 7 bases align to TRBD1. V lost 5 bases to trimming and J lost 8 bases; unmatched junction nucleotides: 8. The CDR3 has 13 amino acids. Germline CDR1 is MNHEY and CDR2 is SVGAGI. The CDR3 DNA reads TGTGCCAGCAGTAACAGGGGTACGGAGGGCTACACCTTC. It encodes CASSNRGTEGYTF.

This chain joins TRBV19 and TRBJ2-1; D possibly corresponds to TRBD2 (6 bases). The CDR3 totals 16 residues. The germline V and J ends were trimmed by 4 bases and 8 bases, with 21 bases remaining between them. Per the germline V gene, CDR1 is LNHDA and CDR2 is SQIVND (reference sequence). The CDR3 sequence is CASSTRGMGLMDEQFF. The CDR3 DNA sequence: TGTGCCAGTAGTACCCGGGGGATGGGGCTTATGGATGAGCAGTTCTTC. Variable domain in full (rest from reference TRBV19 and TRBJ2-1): DGGITQSPKYLFRKEGQNVTLSCEQNLNHDAMYWYRQDPGQGLRLIYYSQIVNDFQKGDIAEGYSVSREKKESFPLTVTSAQKNPTAFYLCASSTRGMGLMDEQFFGPGTRLTVL.

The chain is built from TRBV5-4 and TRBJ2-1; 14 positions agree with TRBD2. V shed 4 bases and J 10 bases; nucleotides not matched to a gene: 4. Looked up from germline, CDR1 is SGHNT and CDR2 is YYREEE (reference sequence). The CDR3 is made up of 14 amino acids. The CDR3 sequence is CASSGLAGGGEQFF. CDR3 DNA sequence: TGTGCCAGCAGCGGACTAGCGGGAGGTGGGGAGCAGTTCTTC.

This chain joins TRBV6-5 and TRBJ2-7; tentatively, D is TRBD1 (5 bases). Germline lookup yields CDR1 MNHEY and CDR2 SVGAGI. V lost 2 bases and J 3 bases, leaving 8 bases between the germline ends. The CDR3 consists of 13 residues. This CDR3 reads CASSYGALYEQYF. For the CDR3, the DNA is TGTGCCAGCAGTTACGGGGCACTCTACGAGCAGTACTTC.

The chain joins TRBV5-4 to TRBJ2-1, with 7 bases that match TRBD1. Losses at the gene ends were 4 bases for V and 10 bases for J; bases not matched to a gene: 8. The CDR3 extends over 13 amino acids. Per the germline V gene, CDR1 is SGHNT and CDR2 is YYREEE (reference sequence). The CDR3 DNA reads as TGTGCCAGCAGCCTCGGGACAGAAGCCGAGCAGTTCTTC. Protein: CASSLGTEAEQFF. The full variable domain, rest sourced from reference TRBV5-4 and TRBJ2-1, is ETGVTQSPTHLIKTRGQQVTLRCSSQSGHNTVSWYQQALGQGPQFIFQYYREEENGRGNFPPRFSGLQFPNYSSELNVNALELDDSALYLCASSLGTEAEQFFGPGTRLTVL.